This TCR beta chain was recovered during a study of blood T cell repertoires in COVID-19. As for the study in general: Cohort 3 donors were reported recovered after two negative PCRs, clearance, or symptom resolution. T cells, B-cell-depleted T cells, or PBMCs provided the cDNA or gDNA that served as material.

The length of the CDR3 is 14 residues. The junction had 6 bases not matched to a gene; V was cut back by 6 bases and J by 5 bases. The germline V gene encodes CDR1 KGHSH and CDR2 LQKENI. Participant-reported clinical history was the basis for cohort assignment. As handled by the study authors: Amplification of reference gene primers was used by the study to estimate nucleated cell counts. Generated by immunoSEQ multiplex PCR, the TCRdb table keeps only in-frame clones and is missing some. The D gene and trimming were derived from the DNA, and the V and J assignments and clone size from that table. This sample has around 360,000 clones; around 87% occur once, and the top ten carry approximately 1.9%.

This sequence originates from a man aged 35-49 years in a cohort exposed to, infected with or recovered from COVID-19 (not recorded which). The chain carries TRBV18 and TRBJ2-7; 11 bases match TRBD1. The sample comprised PBMCs or T cells enriched from blood (not recorded which). The CDR3 sequence is CASSVRDRGDEQYF. The CDR3 region has the DNA TGTGCCAGCTCGGTCCGGGACAGGGGGGACGAGCAGTACTTC.